This T cell receptor beta chain was obtained from a study of blood T cell repertoires in COVID-19. Across the whole study: The United States, Italy and Spain were the sources of the acute and convalescent COVID-19 samples. Sources were T cells, B-cell-depleted T cells, or PBMCs; the material itself was cDNA or gDNA.

Original methodology: Counts of nucleated cells, estimated from reference gene primer amplification, were obtained. The assay was immunoSEQ multiplex PCR, and TCRdb's table has in-frame clones only and misses some. V, J and clone size are those of that table, while D and trimming were read from the DNA. The sample consists of around 220,000 clones, 80% of them appearing once. The TCR sequence derives from a human donor in a cohort sampled during active COVID-19. The sample taken for sequencing was peripheral blood.

CDR3 DNA sequence: TGTGCCAGCGCGGACTCCCCGGTCGGGTGTGAGCAGTTCTTC. This codes for CASADSPVGCEQFF. The rearrangement links TRBV21-1 to TRBJ2-1; the D call of TRBD2 is as the table states it, not checked on the DNA. TRBV21-1 is shown as a pseudogene. The CDR3 is 14 amino acids.